Below, one TCR beta chain is given with its context. This CDR3 spans 12 amino acids. J gave up 8 bases and V 5 bases, and 3 bases lay outside the gene matches. The V gene's germline CDR1 is SGHTA and CDR2 FQGTGA. Unique molecular identifiers were used in preparing the TCRbeta library. Using its own MiXCR run on the PCR reads, TCRdb lists one record per CDR3 protein. This table has around 600,000 distinct CDR3 sequences, over 15% appearing once. The data stem from a study of T-cell reconstitution after alpha-beta-depleted transplantation in children. Specimen: PBMCs from the stem cell graft donor, collected from the stem cell graft. The TCR comes from a human donor who donated a stem cell graft to a child with acute myeloid leukemia. The chain uses TRBV7-3 and TRBJ2-4; 7 bases are a match to TRBD2. CDR3 DNA sequence: TGTGCCAGCAGCCCGGGGGGTGACATTCAGTACTTC. Translation: CASSPGGDIQYF.